This T cell receptor (beta chain) was captured in a study of beta chain features in type 1 diabetes (dated by TCRdb to between 2018 and 2020). For context, the study as a whole: Patients and healthy donors did not differ in mean age, gender distribution, total cell number or subset yield. Across all samples, approximately 98,000,000 sorted cells were examined, and cell number per subset correlated strongly with RNA yield. In the study, TCRB repertoires of sorted circulating CD4+ T cell subsets from recently diagnosed type 1 diabetes patients were compared with those of matched healthy donors. Regulatory and stem cell-like memory subsets were isolated from only 8 patients and roughly 8 healthy donors, whereas naive and central memory subsets came from all 28 donors. Study-wide conclusions, independent of this receptor: Because small numbers of individuals were included in the HLA sub-analyses, any influence of HLA type on TCRB rearrangement was left unresolved. A moderate but significant shortening of TCRB CDR3 length was observed in type 1 diabetes patients in all four CD4+ subsets. Because cDNA rather than genomic DNA was sequenced, highly expressing activated cells could have been over-represented, although no difference in activation and CD3 levels was found between groups. Naive, central memory and regulatory TCRB repertoires appeared to be more alike among patients than among healthy donors. At VDJ recombination sites, type 1 diabetes patients had fewer insertions and more deleted nucleotides, which implies abnormalities in thymic rearrangement. Shorter templates might have been favored by PCR, but patient and control samples were amplified and corrected together, so both groups would have been affected equally by any skew.

The entire isolated RNA was reverse transcribed using the High Capacity cDNA Reverse Transcription Kit, and thus expressed TCRB transcripts were sequenced. Deep immunoSEQ sequencing was applied to naive, central memory and regulatory T cell samples, giving an average of roughly 3.3 million total reads per sample. Sorted cells were lysed in RLT buffer and RNA was extracted with DNase-treated RNeasy Micro or Mini kits, depending on cell number. Each cell subset was processed on its own to prevent cross-contamination, while patient and healthy donor samples were processed together. Using the immunoSEQ multiplex PCR, TCRB sequences were amplified from cDNA into 87-bp fragments spanning the CDR3 region. Sequencing of the amplicons was done on the Illumina HiSeq platform. Per the authors' processing: Synthetic template baselines were used to correct PCR bias computationally, reads within Hamming distance 2 were collapsed, and singletons that could not be merged were discarded. Reads were aligned to IMGT to assign V, D and J genes, CDR3 length, and insertions or deletions at six rearrangement sites. Within each subset, clonotype counts were normalized to sorted cell number, after which true diversity and Gini coefficients were computed with the tcR R package. The overlap coefficient, calculated on TCRB nucleotide sequences, was used to quantify repertoire sharing. As a proxy for the pre-selection repertoire, out-of-frame TCRB sequences from naive cells were analyzed. Here the immuneACCESS table is served through TCRdb, limited to in-frame sequences with V and J called. Missing clones are a known gap in these copies; in checked studies unresolved V genes cover under half, and the rest lacks a known reason. V and J calls and clone size follow that table, whereas D and trimming were derived from the DNA. The sample table contains under 250,000 clones; only one count was recorded for around an eighth of them. Of the sample, roughly 0.024% falls within the top ten clones.

This clone has only a few counts. No cognate antigen has been identified for it. No base quality values were provided; no much bigger clone lies one nucleotide off. Each donor gave one peripheral blood draw, averaging approximately 120 mL, which was collected into heparinised tubes. Naive, central memory, regulatory and stem cell-like memory CD4+ T cells were sorted on a BD FACSAria II using a panel including CD45RO, CCR7, CD25, CD127, CD95 and CD27. Every sorted population had a purity above 95%. PBMCs were separated immediately by Lymphoprep density gradient centrifugation and were stained directly, without being cultured. Samples were stained and sorted in pairs, with one healthy donor and one patient per experiment, so that batch effects were minimized. V is cut back by 5 bases and J by 6 bases, with 8 bases in the junction unmatched. The CDR3 contains 14 residues, cysteine and phenylalanine counted. Kept here is only the CDR3 DNA, which spans 42 bases and is read in frame from base 1. CDR1 and CDR2 (MNHEY, SVGAGI) derive from the germline V gene.

Rearrangement joined TRBV6-5 to TRBJ2-7; 9 bases in between match TRBD1. Sequencing was carried out using naive CD4+ T cells from blood. The sample's cell subset or site label is to be understood as: true naive CD4+ T cells. The source of this sequence is a woman aged 40 to 50 in good health. The CDR3 region reads CASSRGQGRGEQYF. The DNA sequence follows: TGTGCCAGCAGTCGGGGACAGGGACGAGGCGAGCAGTACTTC.